A selection of T cell receptor beta chains follows, all from one sample in a study of Ad26.COV2.S vaccination and SARS-CoV-2 variants. The assay was immunoSEQ multiplex PCR, and TCRdb's table has in-frame clones only and misses some. The data contain some 340,000 clones, 86% of them singletons. Sequences were derived from peripheral blood, sampled in a trial of Ad26.COV2.S vaccine versus placebo. These receptors were obtained from a person aged 18 to 59 who received the Ad26.COV2.S COVID-19 vaccine or a placebo. The CDR3 runs from the conserved cysteine through the conserved F or W. A D gene is named only where the DNA matches it firmly. Not every row has a clone size; where given, it reads once, few, many or a size class.

TRBD1,once,TRBV5-1,TRBJ1-1,CASSLWGQGAGYTEAFF,TGCGCCAGCAGCTTGTGGGGACAGGGGGCGGGGTACACTGAAGCTTTCTTT
-,-,TRBV6-4,TRBJ2-3,CASAGMGGGTQYF,TGTGCCAGCGCAGGAATGGGCGGAGGTACGCAGTATTTT
-,-,TRBV29-1,TRBJ1-1,CSVEVSQTGKAFF,TGCAGCGTTGAAGTTAGCCAAACTGGGAAAGCTTTCTTT
-,once,TRBV4-3,TRBJ2-7,CASSQEFRGEQYF,TGCGCCAGCAGCCAAGAGTTCAGGGGCGAGCAGTACTTC
-,-,TRBV6-2/TRBV6-3,TRBJ1-4,CASSPRHVEKLFF,TGTGCCAGCAGTCCGAGACATGTCGAAAAACTGTTTTTT
TRBD1,-,TRBV19,TRBJ1-2,CASSIGGQAFGYTF,TGTGCCAGTAGTATAGGGGGACAGGCCTTTGGCTACACCTTC
TRBD1,-,TRBV27,TRBJ1-5,CASSLGTGSNQPQHF,TGTGCCAGCAGTTTGGGGACAGGAAGCAATCAGCCCCAGCATTTT
-,-,TRBV5-4,TRBJ1-2,CASNADRSNYGYTF,TGTGCCAGCAACGCGGACAGATCTAACTATGGCTACACCTTC
TRBD1,-,TRBV19,TRBJ2-7,CASSLSRDSPYEQYF,TGTGCCAGTAGTCTTTCACGGGACAGTCCTTACGAGCAGTACTTC
-,-,TRBV4-1,TRBJ1-3,CASSPTVRGFSGNTIYF,TGCGCCAGCAGCCCCACCGTGCGGGGGTTCTCTGGAAACACCATATATTTT
-,-,TRBV18,TRBJ1-1,CASSPFISSPGNTEAFF,TGTGCCAGCTCACCATTTATTTCAAGCCCTGGGAACACTGAAGCTTTCTTT
TRBD1,-,TRBV7-3,TRBJ2-7,CASSSTGVGEQYF,TGTGCCAGCAGCTCGACAGGGGTTGGCGAGCAGTACTTC
-,-,TRBV10-3,TRBJ2-1,CAISETKSYNEQFF,TGTGCCATCAGTGAGACCAAATCCTACAATGAGCAGTTCTTC
TRBD1,once,TRBV28,TRBJ1-5,CASSPSGTGINQPQHF,TGTGCCAGCAGTCCCTCCGGGACAGGGATCAATCAGCCCCAGCATTTT
TRBD1,-,TRBV11-2,TRBJ2-7,CASGTGGSYEQYF,TGTGCCAGCGGCACAGGGGGCTCCTACGAGCAGTACTTC
-,-,TRBV6-4,TRBJ1-6,CASSDSSDTNSPLHF,TGTGCCAGCAGTGACTCCTCGGACACGAATTCACCCCTCCACTTT
-,-,TRBV10-3,TRBJ2-3,CATRGTGGGDTQYF,TGTGCCACGAGAGGGACAGGCGGGGGAGATACGCAGTATTTT
-,-,TRBV30,TRBJ1-1,CAWTGRGVRYGTEAFF,TGTGCCTGGACAGGGAGAGGGGTAAGATATGGCACTGAAGCTTTCTTT
-,-,TRBV25-1,TRBJ1-3,CASSEFGGSGNTIYF,TGTGCCAGCAGTGAATTCGGGGGATCTGGAAACACCATATATTTT
-,-,TRBV2,TRBJ2-7,CASSSDLEQYF,TGTGCCAGCAGCTCGGACCTCGAGCAGTACTTC
TRBD2,-,TRBV3-1/TRBV3-2,TRBJ2-5,CASSQDPSSGRETQYF,TGTGCCAGCAGCCAAGATCCCAGTAGCGGGAGAGAGACCCAGTACTTC
TRBD2,-,TRBV19,TRBJ2-1,CASIRGPGLAGNEQFF,TGTGCCAGTATCCGAGGACCGGGACTAGCGGGGAATGAGCAGTTCTTC
-,-,TRBV10-3,TRBJ1-1,CAIRDSGGRHTEAFF,TGTGCCATCAGGGACAGCGGAGGGCGGCACACTGAAGCTTTCTTT
-,-,TRBV14,TRBJ2-1,CASSRSQVGFNEQFF,TGTGCCAGCAGCCGGTCCCAAGTGGGGTTCAATGAGCAGTTCTTC
TRBD1,-,TRBV9,TRBJ1-4,CASSPSDRVFGEKLFF,TGTGCCAGCAGCCCATCCGACAGGGTGTTTGGAGAAAAACTGTTTTTT
-,-,TRBV11-2,TRBJ2-5,CASSLRTTITYEETQYF,TGTGCCAGCAGCTTACGGACAACTATCACCTATGAAGAGACCCAGTACTTC